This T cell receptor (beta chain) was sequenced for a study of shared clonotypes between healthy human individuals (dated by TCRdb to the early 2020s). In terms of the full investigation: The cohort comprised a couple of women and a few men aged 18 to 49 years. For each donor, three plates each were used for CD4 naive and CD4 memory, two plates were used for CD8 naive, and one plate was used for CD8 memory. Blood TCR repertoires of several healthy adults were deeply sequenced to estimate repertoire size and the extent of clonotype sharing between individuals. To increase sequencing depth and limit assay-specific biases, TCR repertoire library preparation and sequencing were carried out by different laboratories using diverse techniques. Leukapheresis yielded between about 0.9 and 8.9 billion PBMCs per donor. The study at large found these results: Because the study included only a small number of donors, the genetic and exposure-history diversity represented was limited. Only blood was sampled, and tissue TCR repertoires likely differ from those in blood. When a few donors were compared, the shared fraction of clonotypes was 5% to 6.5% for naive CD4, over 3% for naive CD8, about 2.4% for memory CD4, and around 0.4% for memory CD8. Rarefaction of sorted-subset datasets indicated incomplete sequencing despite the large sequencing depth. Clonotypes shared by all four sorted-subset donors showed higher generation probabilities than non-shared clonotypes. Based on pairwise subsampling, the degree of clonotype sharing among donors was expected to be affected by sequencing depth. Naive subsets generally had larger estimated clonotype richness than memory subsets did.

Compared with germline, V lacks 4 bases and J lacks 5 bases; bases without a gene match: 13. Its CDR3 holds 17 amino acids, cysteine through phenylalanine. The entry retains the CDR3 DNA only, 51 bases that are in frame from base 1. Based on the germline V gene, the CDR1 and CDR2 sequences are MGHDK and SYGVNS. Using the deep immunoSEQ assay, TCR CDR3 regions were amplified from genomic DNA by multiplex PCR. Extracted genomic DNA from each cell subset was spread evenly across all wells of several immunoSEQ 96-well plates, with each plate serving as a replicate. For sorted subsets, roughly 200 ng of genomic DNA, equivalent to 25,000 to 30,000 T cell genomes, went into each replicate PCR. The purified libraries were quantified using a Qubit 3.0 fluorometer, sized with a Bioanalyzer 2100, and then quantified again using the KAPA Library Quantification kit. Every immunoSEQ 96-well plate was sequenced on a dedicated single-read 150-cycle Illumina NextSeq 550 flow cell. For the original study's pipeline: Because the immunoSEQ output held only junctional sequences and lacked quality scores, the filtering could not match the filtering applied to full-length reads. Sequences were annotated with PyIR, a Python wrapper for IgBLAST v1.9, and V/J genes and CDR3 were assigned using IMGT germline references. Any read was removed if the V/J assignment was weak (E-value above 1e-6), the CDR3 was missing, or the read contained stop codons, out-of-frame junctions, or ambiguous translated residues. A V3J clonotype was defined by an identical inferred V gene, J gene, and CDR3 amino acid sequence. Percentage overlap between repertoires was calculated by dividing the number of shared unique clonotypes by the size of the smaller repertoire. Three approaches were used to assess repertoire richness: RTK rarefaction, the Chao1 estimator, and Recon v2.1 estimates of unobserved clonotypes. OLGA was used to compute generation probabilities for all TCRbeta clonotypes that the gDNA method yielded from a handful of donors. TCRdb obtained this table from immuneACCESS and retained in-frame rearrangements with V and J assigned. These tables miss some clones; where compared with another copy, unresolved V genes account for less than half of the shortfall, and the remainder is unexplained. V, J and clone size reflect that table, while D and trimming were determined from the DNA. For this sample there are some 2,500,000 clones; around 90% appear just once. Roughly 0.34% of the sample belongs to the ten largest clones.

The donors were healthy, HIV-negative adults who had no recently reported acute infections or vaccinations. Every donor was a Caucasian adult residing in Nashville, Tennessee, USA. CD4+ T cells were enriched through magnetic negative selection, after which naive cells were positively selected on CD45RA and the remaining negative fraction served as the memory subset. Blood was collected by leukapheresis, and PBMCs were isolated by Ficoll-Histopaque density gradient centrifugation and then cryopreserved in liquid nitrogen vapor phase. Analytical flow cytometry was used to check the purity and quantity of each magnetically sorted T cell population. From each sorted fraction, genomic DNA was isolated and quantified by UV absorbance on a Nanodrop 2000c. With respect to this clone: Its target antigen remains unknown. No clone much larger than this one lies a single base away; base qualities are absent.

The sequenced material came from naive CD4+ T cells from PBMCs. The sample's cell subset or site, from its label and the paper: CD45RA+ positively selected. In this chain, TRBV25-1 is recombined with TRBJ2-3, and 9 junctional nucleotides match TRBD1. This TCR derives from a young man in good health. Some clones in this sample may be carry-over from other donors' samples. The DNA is TGTGCCAGCAGTGGCTTTTTGGGACAGGGAAATTTAGATACGCAGTATTTT. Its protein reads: CASSGFLGQGNLDTQYF.